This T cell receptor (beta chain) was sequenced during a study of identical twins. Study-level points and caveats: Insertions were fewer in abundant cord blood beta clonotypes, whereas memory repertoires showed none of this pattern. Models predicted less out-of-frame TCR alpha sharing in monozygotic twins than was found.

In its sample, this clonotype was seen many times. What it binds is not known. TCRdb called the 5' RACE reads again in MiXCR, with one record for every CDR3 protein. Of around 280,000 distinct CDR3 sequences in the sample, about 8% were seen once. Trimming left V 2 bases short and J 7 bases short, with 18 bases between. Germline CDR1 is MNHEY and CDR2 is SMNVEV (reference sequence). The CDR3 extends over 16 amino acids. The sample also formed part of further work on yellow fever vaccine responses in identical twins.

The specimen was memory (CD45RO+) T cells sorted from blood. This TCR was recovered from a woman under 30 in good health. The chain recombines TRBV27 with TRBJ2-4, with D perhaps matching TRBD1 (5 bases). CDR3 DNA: TGTGCCAGCAGTTTAACAGGTTTTAAGCCGTTGAACATTCAGTACTTC. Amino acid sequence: CASSLTGFKPLNIQYF.